These 14 T cell receptor beta chains were sequenced from one sample in a study of PD-1 blockade in classical Hodgkin lymphoma. Time point denoted: cycle 4 day 1 (C4D1), after less than 7 weeks of nivolumab. Brentuximab vedotin exposure varied among the patients, all of whom had relapsed after autologous stem cell transplantation. By magnetic negative selection, CD8+ T cells were isolated from the thawed PBMCs. The repertoire was sequenced with immunoSEQ multiplex PCR; TCRdb's copy has only in-frame clones and lacks some. Of 4,900 or so clones listed, over 60% are singletons. The sequences come from CD8+ T cells from blood, collected before the fourth cycle of nivolumab. These receptors originate from a human donor with classical Hodgkin lymphoma.

This clone was seen a single time. This rearrangement joins TRBV7-2 to TRBJ2-7, with 8 bases identical to TRBD2. V lost 3 bases and J lost 3; bases outside the gene matches: 10. The CDR3 spans 16 residues. Germline V CDR1 and CDR2: SGHTA, FQGNSA. The CDR3 region has the DNA TGTGCCAGCAGCTTGATGGCTAGCGGGCTCGTCTACGAGCAGTACTTC. Its protein product is CASSLMASGLVYEQYF.

This rearrangement joins TRBV5-5 to TRBJ2-7; D not certain. The germline V and J ends were trimmed by 0 bases and 4 bases, with 5 bases remaining between them. Germline CDR1 is SGHKS and CDR2 is YYEKEE (reference sequence). The CDR3 is 12 amino acids. The CDR3 loop is CASSLAAYEQYF. DNA of the CDR3: TGTGCCAGCAGCTTGGCAGCTTACGAGCAGTACTTC.

This clone has just one count. The CDR3 is CASMSGKVEQETQYF. The CDR3 DNA reads TGCGCCAGCATGAGCGGGAAAGTAGAACAAGAGACCCAGTACTTC. This chain uses TRBV10-2 with TRBJ2-5, with 7 bases lining up with TRBD2. V gave up 7 bases and J gave up 2 bases; unmatched junction bases: 10. The CDR3 consists of 15 residues. Germline CDR1 is WSHSY and CDR2 is SAAADI.

A few counts support this clone. This chain connects TRBV13 to TRBJ2-1, with TRBD2 matching 7 bases. The CDR3 has 15 amino acids. The germline V gene has CDR1 PRHDT and CDR2 FYEKMQ (reference sequence). The V and J ends lost 5 bases and 5 bases, in that order; junction bases with no gene match: 9. CDR3 amino acids: CASSDWASGDNEQFF. CDR3 DNA: TGTGCCAGCAGCGATTGGGCTAGCGGAGACAATGAGCAGTTCTTC.

The chain joins TRBV7-8 to TRBJ2-1; 8 nucleotides align to TRBD1. V dropped 5 bases and J dropped 7; count of bases not matched to a gene: 7. Germline V lookup: CDR1 SGHVS, CDR2 FQNEAQ. This CDR3 spans 14 amino acids. CDR3 sequence (DNA): TGTGCCAGCAGCCCCCGGGACAGGTCAAATGAGCAGTTCTTC. This translates into CASSPRDRSNEQFF.

CDR3 sequence (DNA): TGTGCCAGCAGGCCCGGACTCTCCCAAGAGACCCAGTACTTC. Translated: CASRPGLSQETQYF. The chain employs TRBV28 and TRBJ2-5, with a possible D match to TRBD2 (5 bases). Germline V gene lookup returns CDR1 MDHEN and CDR2 SYDVKM. The CDR3 is 14 amino acids. Trimming shortened V by 6 bases and J by 1 base, and 12 bases separated the two germline ends.

This clone occurred a few times. This rearrangement joins TRBV27 to TRBJ1-5, with TRBD1 as a possible D gene (5 bases). The length of the CDR3 is 13 residues. CDR1 and CDR2 (germline): MNHEY, SMNVEV (reference sequence). The V and J ends lost 3 bases and 6 bases respectively, with 9 bases between them. CDR3: CASSFGRGQPQHF. The CDR3 nucleotides are TGTGCCAGCAGTTTTGGGAGGGGTCAGCCCCAGCATTTT.

This rearrangement joins TRBV28 to TRBJ2-2; TRBD2 matches 10 bases. Germline lookup yields CDR1 MDHEN and CDR2 SYDVKM. V gave up 4 bases and J gave up 4 bases; unmatched junction bases: 6. The CDR3 contains 16 residues. CDR3 protein: CASSWLAGDVTGELFF. In DNA, the CDR3 is TGTGCCAGCAGTTGGCTAGCGGGAGACGTCACCGGGGAGCTGTTTTTT.

The chain recombines TRBV29-1 with TRBJ1-1; tentative D call: TRBD1 (5 bases). Germline CDR1 and CDR2: SQVTM and ANQGSEA. V gave up 7 bases and J gave up 3 bases, with 12 bases separating them. The CDR3 is 12 amino acids. The chain's CDR3 is CSGLTRDTEAFF. For the CDR3, the DNA is TGCAGCGGCTTAACCAGGGACACTGAAGCTTTCTTT.

The rearrangement uses TRBV7-9 and TRBJ1-1; D ambiguous. CDR3 size: 14 residues. CDR1 and CDR2 from the germline V gene are SEHNR and FQNEAQ (reference sequence). V lost 4 bases to trimming and J lost 0 bases, with 9 bases between them. The CDR3 spells CASSSRTMNTEAFF. CDR3 bases: TGTGCCAGCAGCTCCCGGACGATGAACACTGAAGCTTTCTTT.

This clone was seen only a few times. V and J are TRBV10-1 and TRBJ2-7, with D maybe TRBD1 (6 bases). Germline assignment: CDR1 WNHNN and CDR2 SYGVQD (reference sequence). Trimming left V 2 bases short and J 4 bases short, with 12 bases between. This CDR3 has 14 amino acids. CDR3 sequence: CASSERGHGYEQYF. For the CDR3, the DNA is TGCGCCAGCAGTGAGAGGGGACACGGGTACGAGCAGTACTTC.

Only a few counts were recorded for this clone. The gene calls are TRBV7-6 and TRBJ2-7, with 13 bases that match TRBD2. Trimming removed 4 bases from V and 5 bases from J; junction bases left unmatched: 5. Germline assignment: CDR1 SGHVS and CDR2 FNYEAQ. The CDR3 runs 15 residues. In DNA form, the CDR3 reads TGTGCCAGCAGCTCCCTCGGACTAGCGGGAGACGAGCAGTACTTC. Its translation: CASSSLGLAGDEQYF.

The gene calls are TRBV2 and TRBJ2-7; D remains unclear. Germline loops: CDR1 SNHLY, CDR2 FYNNEI. The V end was cut by 5 bases, the J end by 2 bases, with 4 bases between. This CDR3 comprises 11 residues. This CDR3 is CASSFTYEQYF. In nucleotides, the CDR3 is TGTGCCAGCAGTTTCACCTACGAGCAGTACTTC.

The table lists this clone with a few counts. The CDR3, as DNA: TGTGCCAGCAGGGGGCTGGATACTGAAGCTTTCTTT. Amino acids: CASRGLDTEAFF. The chain links TRBV25-1 to TRBJ1-1; weak D call: TRBD1 (5 bases). The length of the CDR3 is 12 residues. The V gene lost 6 bases and the J gene lost 5 bases, with 10 bases spanning the gap. Germline V gene lookup returns CDR1 MGHDK and CDR2 SYGVNS.